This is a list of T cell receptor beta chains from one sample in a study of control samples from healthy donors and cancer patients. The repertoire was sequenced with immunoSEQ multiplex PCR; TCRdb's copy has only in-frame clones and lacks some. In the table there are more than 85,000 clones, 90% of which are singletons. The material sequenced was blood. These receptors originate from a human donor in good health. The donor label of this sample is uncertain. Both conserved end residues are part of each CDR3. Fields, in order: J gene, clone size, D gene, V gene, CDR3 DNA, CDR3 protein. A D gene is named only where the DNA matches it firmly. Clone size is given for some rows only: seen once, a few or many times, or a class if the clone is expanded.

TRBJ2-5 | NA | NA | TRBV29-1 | TGCAGCGTTGACCGGGGTTTTCAAGAGACCCAGTACTTC | CSVDRGFQETQYF
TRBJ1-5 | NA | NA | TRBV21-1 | TGTGCCAGACCGACAGGGCGAAATCAGCCCCAGCATTTT | CARPTGRNQPQHF
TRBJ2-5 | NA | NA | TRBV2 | TGTGCCAGCAGTGAAAGCTCTGGGACCCAGTACTTC | CASSESSGTQYF
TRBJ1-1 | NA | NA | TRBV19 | TGTGCCAGTAGTATATCAGTGAACACTGAAGCTTTCTTT | CASSISVNTEAFF
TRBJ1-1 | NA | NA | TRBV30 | TGTGCCTGGGGAGACCTCCACACTGAAGCTTTCTTT | CAWGDLHTEAFF
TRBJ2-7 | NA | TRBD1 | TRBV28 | TGTGCCAGCAGTTCCCACGGACAGGGGCGGTCCTACGAGCAGTACTTC | CASSSHGQGRSYEQYF
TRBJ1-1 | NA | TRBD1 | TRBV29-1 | TGCAGCGTGAGACAGGGGTGGGCTGAAGCTTTCTTT | CSVRQGWAEAFF
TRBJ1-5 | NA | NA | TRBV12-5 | TGTGCTAGTGGTTTGGACAGCAATCAGCCCCAGCATTTT | CASGLDSNQPQHF
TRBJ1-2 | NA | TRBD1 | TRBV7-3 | TGTGCCAGCAATCGATCTACCGGGACAGGGGGCGGCTACACCTTC | CASNRSTGTGGGYTF
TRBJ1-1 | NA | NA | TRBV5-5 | TGTGCCAGCAGCTTGGGATCGGGGACTCGCACTGAAGCTTTCTTT | CASSLGSGTRTEAFF
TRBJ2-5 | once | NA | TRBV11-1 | TGTGCCAGCAGCTTAGCAAGGGGGGGGGAGACCCAGTACTTC | CASSLARGGETQYF
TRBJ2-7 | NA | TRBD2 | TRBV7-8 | TGTGCCAGCAGACTAGAGGCAGCGGGGGCCCCCTACGAGCAGTACTTC | CASRLEAAGAPYEQYF
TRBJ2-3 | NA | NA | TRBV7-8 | TGTGCCAGCAGCTTAGCAGCCAACACAGATACGCAGTATTTT | CASSLAANTDTQYF
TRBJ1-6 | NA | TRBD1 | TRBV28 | TGTGCAAGCATAGGACAGGGGGATTCACCCCTCCACTTT | CASIGQGDSPLHF
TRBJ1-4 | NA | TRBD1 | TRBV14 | TGTGCCAGCAGCCAGGCGCCTGGGGACAGTCTGTTTTTT | CASSQAPGDSLFF
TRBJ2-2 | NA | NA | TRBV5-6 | TGTGCCAGCAGGCTGACGGGCACCGGGGAGCTGTTTTTT | CASRLTGTGELFF
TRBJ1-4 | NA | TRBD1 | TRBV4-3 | TGCGCCAGCAGCCAAGACGCACAGGGGACGGGCGAAAAACTGTTTTTT | CASSQDAQGTGEKLFF
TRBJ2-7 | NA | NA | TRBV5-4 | TGTGCCAGCAGCTTCGTCGACGAGCAGTACTTC | CASSFVDEQYF
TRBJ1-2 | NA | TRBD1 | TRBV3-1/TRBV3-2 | TGTGCCAGCAGCAGTTCCGGGACAGGCTATGGCTACACCTTC | CASSSSGTGYGYTF
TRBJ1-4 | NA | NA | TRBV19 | TGTGCCAGTAGTATCCCACAGTCTAATGAAAAACTGTTTTTT | CASSIPQSNEKLFF
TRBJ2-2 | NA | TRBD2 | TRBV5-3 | TGTGCCAGAAGCTTGCGGGAGGGGTACACCGGGGAGCTGTTTTTT | CARSLREGYTGELFF
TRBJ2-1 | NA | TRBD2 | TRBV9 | TGTGCCAGCAGCGTAGGGGATTTAGCGGGGCTTGAGCAGTTCTTC | CASSVGDLAGLEQFF
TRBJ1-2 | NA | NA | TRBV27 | TGTGCCAGCAGCGGTAGCTATGGCTACACCTTC | CASSGSYGYTF
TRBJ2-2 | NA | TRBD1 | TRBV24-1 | TGTGCCACCAGTGAGACCGGGACAGGGTTTGCCGGGGAGCTGTTTTTT | CATSETGTGFAGELFF
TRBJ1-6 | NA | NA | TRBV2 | TGTGCCAGCGGTGGGTCAGGATCCTATAATTCACCCCTCCACTTT | CASGGSGSYNSPLHF
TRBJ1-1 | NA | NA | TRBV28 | TGTGCCAGCAGCCCCGCCGGACAGACCCCTGAAGCTTTCTTT | CASSPAGQTPEAFF
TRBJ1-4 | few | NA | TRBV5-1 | TGCGCCAGCAGCGTAGGTAGTTGGGGTGAAAAACTGTTTTTT | CASSVGSWGEKLFF
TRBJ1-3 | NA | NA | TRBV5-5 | TGTGCCAGCAGCTTGGACCAAGGGGGAAACACCATATATTTT | CASSLDQGGNTIYF
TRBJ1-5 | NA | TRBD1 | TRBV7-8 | TGTGCCAGCAGCCGTTCAGGGGGCGTTCAGCCCCAGCATTTT | CASSRSGGVQPQHF